This TCR beta chain is from a study of shared clonotypes between healthy human individuals (dated by TCRdb to about 2020). Regarding the complete study: Three men and a couple of women, aged 18 to 49 years, made up the cohort. For each donor, CD4 naive and CD4 memory were each run on three plates, CD8 naive on two plates, and CD8 memory on one plate. Blood TCR repertoires of roughly five healthy adults were deeply sequenced to estimate repertoire size and the extent of clonotype sharing between individuals. Different laboratories and diverse techniques were used to prepare libraries and sequence TCR repertoires, to increase sequencing depth and limit assay-specific biases. Between about 0.94 and 10 billion PBMCs per donor were obtained by leukapheresis. Points the paper makes about the study in general: Sampling was limited to blood, and TCR repertoires in tissue likely differ from TCR repertoires in blood. Rarefaction of sorted-subset datasets indicated incomplete sequencing despite the large sequencing depth. Compared with non-shared clonotypes, the clonotypes found in all four sorted-subset donors had higher generation probabilities. Across a few donors, about 5% of naive CD4, roughly 3.5% of naive CD8, 2.3% of memory CD4, and approximately 0.42% of memory CD8 clonotypes were shared. Because the study included a small number of donors, the genetic and exposure-history diversity represented was limited. Estimated clonotype richness was generally larger for naive than for memory subsets. Based on pairwise subsampling, the degree of clonotype sharing among donors was expected to be affected by sequencing depth.

Notes on this clone: What this receptor recognizes is not known. There are no base qualities to consult, and no much larger clone falls within one base.

TCR CDR3 regions were amplified from genomic DNA by multiplex PCR using the deep immunoSEQ assay. For each cell subset, the extracted genomic DNA was distributed evenly across all wells of several immunoSEQ 96-well plates, and each plate served as one replicate. Each replicate PCR for sorted subsets received around 0.2 ug genomic DNA, equal to roughly 33,000 T cell genomes. Purified libraries were measured with a Qubit 3.0 fluorometer, size-checked on a Bioanalyzer 2100, and measured again with the KAPA Library Quantification kit. Every immunoSEQ 96-well plate was sequenced on a dedicated single-read 150-cycle Illumina NextSeq 550 flow cell. The source study handled its data this way. Because the immunoSEQ output included only junctional sequences and no quality scores, the filtering could not be the same as the filtering used for full-length reads. Sequences were annotated with PyIR, a Python wrapper for IgBLAST v1.9, using IMGT germline references to assign V/J genes and CDR3. Reads with weak V/J assignments (E-value above 1e-6), missing CDR3, stop codons, out-of-frame junctions, or ambiguous translated residues were removed. A V3J clonotype was defined by an identical inferred V gene, J gene, and CDR3 amino acid sequence. The percentage overlap between two repertoires was calculated by dividing the number of shared unique clonotypes by the size of the smaller repertoire. Richness of each repertoire was evaluated using RTK rarefaction, the Chao1 estimator, and Recon v2.1 estimates of unobserved clonotypes. For all TCRbeta clonotypes obtained by the gDNA method from several donors, generation probabilities were computed with OLGA. TCRdb stores this immuneACCESS table with in-frame sequences only. Part of the clones is absent; in the studies checked, under half of the shortfall reflects unresolved V genes, and no reason is known for the rest. V, J and clone size are those of that table, while D and trimming were read from the DNA. This sample has around 2,000,000 clones in its table, and roughly 94% of those were observed once. About 0.13% of the sample is in the top ten clones.

Its CDR3 holds 14 amino acids, cysteine through phenylalanine. The retained sequence is limited to the CDR3, 42 bases, with the frame set at the first base. The germline V gene yields SGHRS for CDR1 and YFSETQ for CDR2. V loses 6 bases, J loses 4 bases, and the germline ends lie 16 bases apart. Donors were healthy HIV-negative adults with no recently reported acute infections or vaccinations. Every donor was a Caucasian adult residing in Nashville, Tennessee, USA. Magnetic negative selection was used to enrich CD4+ T cells, after which naive cells were positively selected on CD45RA and the negative fraction became the memory subset. Blood was collected by leukapheresis, and PBMCs were isolated by Ficoll-Histopaque density gradient centrifugation and then cryopreserved in liquid nitrogen vapor phase. Analytical flow cytometry was used to check the purity and quantity of every magnetically sorted T cell population. Genomic DNA was isolated from every sorted fraction and measured by UV absorbance on a Nanodrop 2000c.

The TCR originated in a man aged 18 to 30 in good health. Input material: naive CD4+ T cells sorted from blood. What the cell subset or site label conveys for this sample: CD45RA+ positively selected. The chain uses TRBV5-1 and TRBJ1-2; the D segment could be TRBD1, given 6 matching bases. The nucleotide sequence reads as follows: TGCGCCAGCACCCCCCGGGGGGCAGCCTATGGCTACACCTTC. This is translated as CASTPRGAAYGYTF.